These 5 T cell receptor beta chains were all obtained from the same sample, sequenced in a study of T cells after posttransplantation cyclophosphamide. TCRdb's copy holds only in-frame clones and misses some; the assay was immunoSEQ multiplex PCR. The sample contains approximately 19,000 clones, around 90% of which appear only once. Cyclophosphamide on days +3 and +4 followed busulfan-fludarabine conditioning and a marrow graft. Here the sequenced sample was PBMCs, taken after allogeneic stem cell transplant with posttransplant cyclophosphamide. These receptors came from a female patient in her thirties or forties who received an allogeneic stem cell transplant from a related donor, was CMV-positive, and had no GVHD. Some T cells here may be from the graft donor.

The chain carries TRBV19 and TRBJ1-2, with 8 bases that match TRBD1. Trimming at V came to 4 bases and at J to 3 bases, leaving 4 bases not matched to a gene. In germline, CDR1 is LNHDA, CDR2 SQIVND (reference sequence). The CDR3 totals 14 residues. The CDR3 reads CASSTLRGHYGYTF. CDR3 bases: TGTGCCAGTAGTACTCTCAGGGGGCACTATGGCTACACCTTC.

The J gene is TRBJ1-4, the V gene TRBV7-8, with 9 bases that match TRBD1. V gave up 5 bases and J gave up 8 bases; unmatched junction bases: 9. Germline V lookup: CDR1 SGHVS, CDR2 FQNEAQ. The CDR3 runs to 15 residues. The CDR3 coding sequence is TGTGCCAGCAGCACACCCGGGACAGGGATAGAAAAACTGTTTTTT. As protein: CASSTPGTGIEKLFF.

The chain combines TRBV29-1 with TRBJ2-2; possible D gene TRBD1, 6 bases. Looked up from germline, CDR1 is SQVTM and CDR2 is ANQGSEA. V shed 6 bases and J shed 4 bases, with 12 bases lying between them. The CDR3 consists of 13 residues. The CDR3 DNA is TGCAGCGTCAAGACAGGCCGCACCGGGGAGCTGTTTTTT. Translating it yields CSVKTGRTGELFF.

The gene calls are TRBV28 and TRBJ2-5, with D possibly being TRBD1 (5 bases). The germline V gene has CDR1 MDHEN and CDR2 SYDVKM. This CDR3 has 14 amino acids. V shed 3 bases and J shed 5 bases, with 13 bases lying between them. The CDR3 loop reads CASSFPSRVETQYF. CDR3 sequence (DNA): TGTGCCAGCAGTTTCCCCAGCAGGGTGGAGACCCAGTACTTC.

The V gene is TRBV9, the J gene TRBJ2-2; 7 bases match TRBD2. CDR1 and CDR2 from the germline V gene are SGDLS and YYNGEE. The length of the CDR3 is 15 residues. Trimming took 0 bases from V and 4 from J; bases not matched to a gene: 3. The CDR3 loop reads CASSVGGSPTGELFF. The CDR3, as DNA: TGTGCCAGCAGCGTAGGCGGGAGTCCCACCGGGGAGCTGTTTTTT.